The 10 T cell receptor beta chains presented below share a single source sample, sequenced in a study of T cell responses to AZD1222 COVID-19 vaccine. Using immunoSEQ multiplex PCR, the repertoire was profiled, and TCRdb retains in-frame clones only, with some absent. The repertoire holds over 45,000 clones, over 75% seen once, with over 13% in the top ten. Sequenced material: peripheral blood, taken on day 0 of AZD1222 vaccination. The source is an adult in good health.

V usage is TRBV4-1 and J usage is TRBJ1-1; D not resolved. Germline CDR1 reads MGHRA; CDR2 reads YSYEKL. V dropped 1 base and J dropped 0 bases, with 6 bases sitting between them. CDR3 length: 14 amino acids. This CDR3 reads CASSQGYMNTEAFF. Here the CDR3 DNA reads TGCGCCAGCAGCCAAGGATATATGAACACTGAAGCTTTCTTT.

CDR3 region: CASSIYRQGDSPLHF. In DNA, the CDR3 is TGTGCCAGTAGTATTTATCGACAGGGGGATTCACCCCTCCACTTT. V and J are TRBV19 and TRBJ1-6; 9 bases align to TRBD1. The CDR3 contains 15 residues. J was trimmed by 8 bases and V by 3 bases; bases with no gene match: 5. Germline V CDR1 and CDR2: LNHDA, SQIVND (reference sequence).

The CDR3 reads CASSQDERGGDGYTF. The CDR3 nucleotides read TGCGCCAGCAGCCAAGACGAGCGAGGTGGGGATGGCTACACCTTC. The chain combines TRBV4-1 with TRBJ1-2; D not resolved. The CDR3 has 15 amino acids. Germline CDR1 reads MGHRA; CDR2 reads YSYEKL. Between the trimmed V and J ends, which lost 0 bases and 6 bases, there was a span of 14 bases.

The sample holds one count of this clone. This chain uses TRBV11-2 with TRBJ1-1; D is uncertain. Trimming cost V 5 bases and J 5 bases, with 12 bases left between them. This CDR3 is 13 amino acids long. Germline loops: CDR1 SGHAT, CDR2 FQNNGV. The CDR3 reads CASSRVAGTEAFF. Written as DNA, the CDR3 is TGTGCCAGCAGCCGTGTGGCGGGAACTGAAGCTTTCTTT.

V gene TRBV27 combines with J gene TRBJ2-3, with TRBD2 matching over 9 bases. Unmatched junction bases numbered 9, after V lost 0 bases and J lost 2 bases. This CDR3 spans 18 amino acids. Germline CDR1 MNHEY, CDR2 SMNVEV (reference sequence). This CDR3 is CASSLSHWRGGLTDTQYF. CDR3 in DNA: TGTGCCAGCAGTTTATCGCACTGGCGGGGGGGACTCACAGATACGCAGTATTTT.

This clone was detected only a few times. V is TRBV2 and J is TRBJ1-2; D is unclear. The germline V gene has CDR1 SNHLY and CDR2 FYNNEI. The CDR3 spans 15 residues. The germline V and J ends were trimmed by 2 bases and 2 bases, with 12 bases remaining between them. The CDR3 DNA reads TGTGCCAGCAGTGAATTTCGGGCTCCGAACTATGGCTACACCTTC. Amino acid sequence: CASSEFRAPNYGYTF.

This chain uses TRBV11-3 with TRBJ1-6; unclear D gene. CDR3 length: 13 amino acids. Looked up from germline, CDR1 is SGHNT and CDR2 is YENEEA. Trimming left V 5 bases short and J 11 bases short, with 13 bases between. CDR3 nucleotide sequence: TGTGCCAGCAGCGAGCAGCGTGATGCACCCCTCCACTTT. It translates to CASSEQRDAPLHF.

The J gene is TRBJ1-6, the V gene TRBV2; D is undetermined. The CDR3 consists of 11 residues. With 9 bases removed from V and 6 bases from J, the gap between germline ends came to 6 bases. Germline CDR1 reads SNHLY; CDR2 reads FYNNEI. CDR3 nucleotide sequence: TGTGCCAGTTGTAGTAATTCACCCCTCCACTTT. Translation gives CASCSNSPLHF.

The V gene is TRBV19, the J gene TRBJ1-6; perhaps TRBD1 as D (5 bases). This CDR3 has 13 amino acids. Per germline, CDR1 LNHDA and CDR2 SQIVND (reference sequence). With 8 bases removed from V and 10 bases from J, the gap between germline ends came to 15 bases. The CDR3 loop is CASRDGFGSPLHF. DNA for the CDR3: TGTGCCAGTCGGGACGGGTTTGGGTCACCCCTCCACTTT.

The gene calls are TRBV12-3 or TRBV12-4 and TRBJ1-2; TRBD1 might be the D (5 bases). The V gene lost 5 bases and the J gene lost 5 bases, with 12 bases spanning the gap. The CDR3 runs 13 residues. The CDR3: CASSPGTEYGYTF. CDR3 DNA sequence: TGTGCCAGCAGTCCTGGGACGGAATATGGCTACACCTTC.